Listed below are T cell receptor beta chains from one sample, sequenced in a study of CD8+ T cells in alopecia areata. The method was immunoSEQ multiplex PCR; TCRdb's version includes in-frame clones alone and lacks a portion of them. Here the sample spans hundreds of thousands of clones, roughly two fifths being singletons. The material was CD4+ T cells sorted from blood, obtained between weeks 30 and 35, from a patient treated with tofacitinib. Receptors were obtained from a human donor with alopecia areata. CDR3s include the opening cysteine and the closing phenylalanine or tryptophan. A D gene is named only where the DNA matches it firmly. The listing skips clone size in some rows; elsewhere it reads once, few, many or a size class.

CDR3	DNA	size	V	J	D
CASSLMDTEAFF	TGTGCCAGCAGCTTGATGGACACTGAAGCTTTCTTT	-	TRBV5-6	TRBJ1-1	-
CASSLEGQGGEKLFF	TGCGCCAGCAGCTTGGAAGGACAGGGTGGGGAAAAACTGTTTTTT	-	TRBV5-1	TRBJ1-4	TRBD1
CASSHNSNQPQHF	TGTGCCAGCAGTCACAATAGCAATCAGCCCCAGCATTTT	few	TRBV25-1	TRBJ1-5	-
CASRGYRDEQYF	TGTGCCAGCAGAGGGTACAGGGACGAGCAGTACTTC	-	TRBV6-1	TRBJ2-7	-
CAWISQGGGAFGCTF	TGTGCCTGGATCTCTCAGGGTGGAGGGGCGTTTGGCTGCACCTTC	-	TRBV30	TRBJ1-2	-
CSVALLQANTEAFF	TGCAGCGTTGCCCTTCTACAAGCTAACACTGAAGCTTTCTTT	-	TRBV29-1	TRBJ1-1	-
CASSLGQINTGELFF	TGCGCCAGCAGCTTGGGCCAAATAAACACCGGGGAGCTGTTTTTT	few	TRBV5-1	TRBJ2-2	-
CASSRGGWGLNEQFF	TGTGCCAGCAGCCGCGGGGGGTGGGGACTCAATGAGCAGTTCTTC	-	TRBV27	TRBJ2-1	TRBD2
CATFGGGPDTQYF	TGTGCCACCTTCGGGGGGGGACCAGATACGCAGTATTTT	-	TRBV6-5	TRBJ2-3	TRBD2
CASSLGSILEGTGELFF	TGCGCCAGCAGCTTGGGAAGTATTCTGGAAGGCACCGGGGAGCTGTTTTTT	few	TRBV5-1	TRBJ2-2	-
CASRRTGSANVLTF	TGTGCCAGCAGGCGCACCGGTAGTGCCAACGTCCTGACTTTC	few	TRBV13	TRBJ2-6	-
CASSLSGYEQYF	TGTGCCAGCAGCTTATCCGGCTACGAGCAGTACTTC	-	TRBV7-3	TRBJ2-7	-
CASNHRERETQYF	TGTGCCAGCAACCACAGGGAGAGAGAGACCCAGTACTTC	-	TRBV6-5	TRBJ2-5	-
CASSPKGLATDTQYF	TGTGCCAGCTCACCCAAGGGACTAGCTACAGATACGCAGTATTTT	many	TRBV18	TRBJ2-3	TRBD2
CASSYGGQAYEQYF	TGTGCCAGCAGTTACGGGGGACAGGCCTACGAGCAGTACTTC	few	TRBV6-5	TRBJ2-7	TRBD1
CASSSRAGVGAKNIQYF	TGTGCCAGCAGCTCCCGAGCGGGGGTGGGGGCCAAAAACATTCAGTACTTC	-	TRBV28	TRBJ2-4	TRBD2
CAWTSGHNEQFF	TGTGCCTGGACTAGCGGACACAATGAGCAGTTCTTC	few	TRBV30	TRBJ2-1	TRBD2
CAWSVRQGISDTQYF	TGTGCCTGGAGTGTACGCCAGGGGATCTCAGATACGCAGTATTTT	once	TRBV30	TRBJ2-3	-
CASSLGGSGAVIQYF	TGTGCCAGCAGCTTAGGGGGCAGCGGGGCCGTCATTCAGTACTTC	few	TRBV7-9	TRBJ2-4	TRBD2
CASSLSSGADTQYF	TGCGCCAGCAGCTTGTCATCGGGGGCAGATACGCAGTATTTT	-	TRBV5-1	TRBJ2-3	-
CSVPEGAETQYF	TGCAGCGTCCCAGAGGGCGCGGAGACCCAGTACTTC	few	TRBV29-1	TRBJ2-5	-
CASSPPTGGGYTF	TGTGCCAGCAGCCCCCCCACAGGGGGTGGCTACACCTTC	-	TRBV7-9	TRBJ1-2	TRBD1
CATSSLTNYGYTF	TGTGCCACCAGCAGTCTAACTAACTATGGCTACACCTTC	few	TRBV15	TRBJ1-2	-
CASSLIKAQGVLGGQYF	TGCGCCAGCAGCTTGATAAAAGCACAGGGAGTCCTTGGAGGGCAGTATTTT	once	TRBV5-1	TRBJ2-3	-
CASSLTEYTEAFF	TGTGCCAGCAGCTTAACGGAGTACACTGAAGCTTTCTTT	-	TRBV7-6	TRBJ1-1	-
CASSLEATINTEAFF	TGCGCCAGCAGCTTGGAGGCAACCATCAACACTGAAGCTTTCTTT	-	TRBV5-1	TRBJ1-1	-
CASSVAPPGGQETQYF	TGTGCCAGCAGCGTAGCTCCACCCGGGGGCCAAGAGACCCAGTACTTC	-	TRBV9	TRBJ2-5	-
CASSPQGEGGYTF	TGTGCCAGCAGCCCACAGGGGGAGGGTGGCTACACCTTC	few	TRBV7-9	TRBJ1-2	TRBD1
CASSLALASGSTDTQYF	TGTGCCAGCAGCTTAGCATTGGCTAGCGGGAGTACAGATACGCAGTATTTT	few	TRBV7-9	TRBJ2-3	TRBD2
CASSIGAGTEAFF	TGTGCCAGCAGTATAGGGGCAGGGACTGAAGCTTTCTTT	few	TRBV7-3	TRBJ1-1	-
CASTKRRDLYEQYF	TGTGCCAGCACCAAAAGGAGGGACCTCTACGAGCAGTACTTC	-	TRBV6-5	TRBJ2-7	-
CASSSGQGWTDTQYF	TGTGCTAGCAGTTCCGGACAGGGGTGGACAGATACGCAGTATTTT	-	TRBV7-7	TRBJ2-3	TRBD1
CAGGRDRGQLIGVAQYF	TGTGCCGGGGGACGGGACCGGGGACAGTTGATCGGCGTGGCGCAGTATTTT	-	TRBV30	TRBJ2-3	TRBD1
CASSQDKGRETQYF	TGCGCCAGCAGCCAAGATAAGGGCCGGGAGACCCAGTACTTC	-	TRBV4-1	TRBJ2-5	-
CASSVTLTDTQYF	TGTGCCAGCTCGGTGACCCTCACAGATACGCAGTATTTT	few	TRBV2	TRBJ2-3	-
CASSLGTEEETQYF	TGCGCCAGCAGCTTGGGGACAGAGGAAGAGACCCAGTACTTC	few	TRBV5-1	TRBJ2-5	-
CASSLARASLYEQYF	TGTGCCAGCAGCTTAGCGCGGGCTAGCCTCTACGAGCAGTACTTC	few	TRBV11-2	TRBJ2-7	-
CAWTKGRVTEAFF	TGTGCCTGGACTAAAGGACGGGTCACTGAAGCTTTCTTT	-	TRBV30	TRBJ1-1	-
CAWSVRGGEKLFF	TGTGCCTGGAGTGTACGGGGGGGTGAAAAACTGTTTTTT	once	TRBV30	TRBJ1-4	-
CASNPTSYEQYF	TGTGCCAGCAACCCAACCAGCTACGAGCAGTACTTC	-	TRBV7-9	TRBJ2-7	-
CAWSGLMTLNTGELFF	TGTGCCTGGAGTGGGCTCATGACTTTGAACACCGGGGAGCTGTTTTTT	once	TRBV30	TRBJ2-2	-
CASSPRGTVITEAFF	TGTGCCAGCAGCCCACGAGGGACAGTCATCACTGAAGCTTTCTTT	-	TRBV27	TRBJ1-1	TRBD1
CASSSISGLTEAFF	TGTGCCAGCAGTTCAATTTCAGGGCTCACTGAAGCTTTCTTT	-	TRBV27	TRBJ1-1	-
CASSSGVTEAFF	TGTGCCAGCAGTTCCGGGGTGACTGAAGCTTTCTTT	few	TRBV28	TRBJ1-1	-
CASSEAWTGAYGYTF	TGTGCCAGCAGTGAAGCATGGACAGGGGCCTATGGCTACACCTTC	-	TRBV6-1	TRBJ1-2	TRBD1
CASTGTVNSPLHF	TGTGCCTCGACCGGGACAGTTAATTCACCCCTCCACTTT	few	TRBV30	TRBJ1-6	TRBD1
CASSSPGGKNEQYF	TGTGCCAGCAGTTCGCCTGGGGGAAAGAACGAGCAGTACTTC	-	TRBV6-5	TRBJ2-7	-
CASSQESFFGGRHLGANVLTF	TGTGCCAGCAGCCAAGAAAGTTTCTTCGGCGGCAGACATCTGGGGGCCAACGTCCTGACTTTC	few	TRBV14	TRBJ2-6	-
CASSLRGNTEAFF	TGTGCCAGCAGCCTAAGGGGTAACACTGAAGCTTTCTTT	-	TRBV11-2	TRBJ1-1	-
CASSQERASEQFF	TGTGCCAGCAGCCAAGAACGGGCGAGTGAGCAGTTCTTC	many	TRBV4-2	TRBJ2-1	-
CASSGSSDSSYEQYF	TGCGCCAGCAGCGGGTCTAGTGATAGTTCCTACGAGCAGTACTTC	-	TRBV5-1	TRBJ2-7	-
CASSIALAGVSYNEQFF	TGTGCCAGTAGTATTGCCCTGGCGGGAGTCTCCTACAATGAGCAGTTCTTC	few	TRBV19	TRBJ2-1	TRBD2
CASSQDGPRTDHEQYF	TGCGCCAGCAGCCAAGATGGGCCCCGTACCGACCACGAGCAGTACTTC	-	TRBV4-1	TRBJ2-7	-
CAFNRDLSNTEAFF	TGTGCCTTCAACCGGGACCTTTCGAACACTGAAGCTTTCTTT	-	TRBV30	TRBJ1-1	-
CAWSSIPEAFF	TGTGCCTGGAGTTCAATACCTGAAGCTTTCTTT	-	TRBV30	TRBJ1-1	-